These 10 T cell receptor beta chains were all obtained from the same sample, sequenced in a study of post-analysis software for immune sequencing data. Antigens for these TCRs are unknown. Study-wide results and limits: Roughly five TRBV segments were significantly more frequent in patients than in controls. TRBV5-6, TRBV5-1 and TRBV20-1 were among these segments.

Prepared libraries of TCR beta cDNA carried unique molecular identifiers. MiXCR was run by TCRdb on the PCR reads, yielding one entry per CDR3 protein. The data hold 650,000 to 850,000 distinct CDR3 sequences, with around 45% observed a single time. Source material: blood. The receptors shown here come from a girl under 18 with multiple sclerosis.

The chain links TRBV2 to TRBJ2-1; the D gene could be TRBD1 or TRBD2 (5 bases each). This CDR3 has 17 amino acids. V lost 4 bases to trimming and J lost 5 bases, with 21 bases between them. The germline CDR1 and CDR2 sequences are SNHLY and FYNNEI. The CDR3 DNA is TGTGCCAGCAGTGGGGACGACAGTTTTTTCACCCACAATGAGCAGTTCTTC. This encodes CASSGDDSFFTHNEQFF.

This clonotype has only a few counts. The chain has TRBV10-2 and TRBJ1-1; D ambiguous. Trimming stripped 2 bases from V and 1 base from J, with 5 bases between. Germline V gene sequence: CDR1 WSHSY, CDR2 SAAADI. This CDR3 is built from 13 residues. The CDR3 reads CASSERRNTEAFF. As DNA, the CDR3 is TGCGCCAGCAGTGAGAGGAGGAACACTGAAGCTTTCTTT.

This clonotype has only a few counts. The chain recombines TRBV27 with TRBJ2-7, with D perhaps TRBD1 or TRBD2 (6 bases each). Looked up from germline, CDR1 is MNHEY and CDR2 is SMNVEV (reference sequence). CDR3 length: 13 residues. V was shortened by 7 bases and J by 7 bases, with 17 bases between the two germline ends. The CDR3 bases are TGTGCCAGCAAGGTCGCTGGGGGGCCTGAGCAGTACTTC. Protein sequence: CASKVAGGPEQYF.

The table lists this clonotype with a few counts. J is TRBJ1-2 and V is TRBV2; D unresolved. In germline, CDR1 is SNHLY, CDR2 FYNNEI. V was cut by 1 base and J by 0 bases, with 6 bases left in between. This CDR3 contains 14 residues. The CDR3 DNA sequence: TGTGCCAGCAGTGAAGGACCCCCTAACTATGGCTACACCTTC. Translation: CASSEGPPNYGYTF. Combining the CDR3 with reference TRBV2 and TRBJ1-2 gives the whole variable domain EPEVTQTPSHQVTQMGQEVILRCVPISNHLYFYWYRQILGQKVEFLVSFYNNEISEKSEIFDDQFSVERPDGSNFTLKIRSTKLEDSAMYFCASSEGPPNYGYTFGSGTRLTVV.

The chain joins TRBV12-3 or TRBV12-4 to TRBJ1-5; D unclear. V lost 4 bases, J lost 0 bases, and 13 bases lay in between. CDR3 length: 16 residues. The CDR3 here is CASSWIGQDSNQPQHF. The DNA of the CDR3 is TGTGCCAGCAGTTGGATAGGGCAGGATAGCAATCAGCCCCAGCATTTT.

The chain joins TRBV2 to TRBJ2-5; D is undetermined. This CDR3 region has 14 residues. The ends were cut back, 4 bases at V and 2 bases at J, with 11 bases in the middle. CDR1 and CDR2 from the germline V gene are SNHLY and FYNNEI. CDR3 region: CASSAGTVQETQYF. For the CDR3, the DNA is TGTGCCAGCAGTGCCGGAACTGTTCAAGAGACCCAGTACTTC.

The chain combines TRBV5-6 with TRBJ1-2, with 8 bases aligning to TRBD1. The germline CDR1 and CDR2 sequences are SGHDT and YYEEEE. V lost 0 bases and J lost 0; bases outside the gene matches: 7. The CDR3 has 17 residues. CDR3 loop: CASSLGQGKASNYGYTF. The CDR3 nucleotides read TGTGCCAGCAGCTTGGGACAGGGGAAGGCTTCTAACTATGGCTACACCTTC.

This clonotype was counted only a few times. V and J are TRBV19 and TRBJ1-5; D is unclear. Germline CDR1 reads LNHDA; CDR2 reads SQIVND (reference sequence). V was pared by 7 bases and J by 4 bases, with 11 bases between. This CDR3 is 13 amino acids long. The CDR3 loop is CASTRTQNQPQHF. In DNA form, the CDR3 reads TGTGCCAGTACTCGGACTCAAAATCAGCCCCAGCATTTT.

This chain links TRBV29-1 with TRBJ2-7; tentative D call: TRBD2 (6 bases). The J call could be wrong; TRBJ2-5 is a better fit for the DNA end. The CDR3 is 11 amino acids. Germline V gene data show CDR1 as SQVTM and CDR2 as ANQGSEA. CDR3 region: CRGDFSETQYF. CDR3 DNA: TGCAGGGGGGACTTCTCGGAGACCCAGTACTTC.

This clonotype has just a few counts. The V call is TRBV5-5, the J call TRBJ2-1; D is ambiguous. Trimming left V 2 bases short and J 9 bases short, with 6 bases between. The CDR3 has 11 amino acids. CDR1 SGHKS and CDR2 YYEKEE come from the germline V gene (reference sequence). The CDR3 DNA follows: TGTGCCAGCAGCTTTTCGCTTGAGCAGTTCTTC. Protein sequence: CASSFSLEQFF.